The next 23 T cell receptor beta chains were all read from a single sample in a study of multiple sclerosis patients with progressive multifocal leukoencephalopathy. The assay was immunoSEQ multiplex PCR, and TCRdb's table has in-frame clones only and misses some. The repertoire includes 25,000 to 35,000 clones, about 88% of them detected once, and under 4% sits in the top ten. The time point here: time of PML onset. The specimen was PBMCs, collected from a patient treated with natalizumab. These receptors all stem from a human donor with progressive multifocal leukoencephalopathy.

The chain couples TRBV2 to TRBJ2-1; D gene unclear. The V end was cut by 8 bases, the J end by 0 bases, with 11 bases between. The V gene's germline CDR1 is SNHLY and CDR2 FYNNEI. The CDR3 extends over 14 amino acids. The CDR3 sequence is CASSLGGSYNEQFF. Written as DNA, the CDR3 is TGTGCCAGCTCGCTGGGCGGCTCCTACAATGAGCAGTTCTTC.

This clone was counted a single time. The rearrangement joins TRBV5-5 to TRBJ2-1; the D gene is possibly TRBD2 (5 bases). CDR1 and CDR2 (germline): SGHKS, YYEKEE (reference sequence). The CDR3 runs to 16 residues. V lost 4 bases and J 6 bases, leaving 20 bases between the germline ends. The CDR3 DNA sequence: TGTGCCAGCAGCCCGGCGGGCTCTCTCGTGGTCAATGAGCAGTTCTTC. Amino acid sequence: CASSPAGSLVVNEQFF. Drawing the rest from reference TRBV5-5 and TRBJ2-1, the complete variable domain is DAGVTQSPTHLIKTRGQQVTLRCSPISGHKSVSWYQQVLGQGPQFIFQYYEKEERGRGNFPDRFSARQFPNYSSELNVNALLLGDSALYLCASSPAGSLVVNEQFFGPGTRLTVL.

The chain recombines TRBV7-9 with TRBJ1-1; 8 bases line up with TRBD1. The CDR3 is 14 amino acids. The germline V gene encodes CDR1 SEHNR and CDR2 FQNEAQ (reference sequence). Trimming took 5 bases from V and 4 from J; bases not matched to a gene: 6. CDR3 in DNA: TGTGCCAGCAGCCCCGCGACAGGGGCCACTGAAGCTTTCTTT. Protein: CASSPATGATEAFF.

J is TRBJ2-7 and V is TRBV6-6; either TRBD1 or TRBD2 may fit D (5 bases each). Germline V gene lookup returns CDR1 MNHNY and CDR2 SVGAGI (reference sequence). There are 13 residues in the CDR3. V lost 6 bases to trimming and J lost 0 bases, with 9 bases between them. The CDR3 here is CASSPGSSYEQYF. CDR3 nucleotides: TGTGCCAGCAGCCCAGGGAGCTCCTACGAGCAGTACTTC.

The V call is TRBV28, the J call TRBJ1-1; possible D gene TRBD1, 6 bases. Germline V gives CDR1 MDHEN, CDR2 SYDVKM. This CDR3 is 12 amino acids long. The ends were cut back, 11 bases at V and 1 base at J, with 11 bases in the middle. The CDR3 region is CAAKTGNTEAFF. The DNA for the CDR3 is TGTGCCGCCAAGACAGGGAACACTGAAGCTTTCTTT.

The CDR3 sequence is CASSRGAVGGYTF. The CDR3, as DNA: TGTGCCAGCAGCAGGGGGGCAGTAGGTGGCTACACCTTC. The rearrangement uses TRBV5-6 and TRBJ1-2; D possibly corresponds to TRBD1 (6 bases). The CDR3 is 13 amino acids. The germline V gene has CDR1 SGHDT and CDR2 YYEEEE. V was clipped by 4 bases and J by 7 bases, with 14 bases between them.

This clone was recorded only once. The rearrangement uses TRBV7-6 and TRBJ2-1; 12 bases match TRBD2. V lost 3 bases, J lost 4 bases, and 7 bases stayed unmatched. CDR3 size: 17 residues. Germline CDR1 and CDR2: SGHVS and FNYEAQ. The CDR3 reads CASSLQTLAGGYNEQFF. CDR3 in DNA: TGTGCCAGCAGCTTGCAGACTCTAGCGGGAGGGTACAATGAGCAGTTCTTC.

The rearrangement joins TRBV5-6 to TRBJ1-5; tentative D call: TRBD1 (5 bases). There are 14 residues in the CDR3. Trimming removed 2 bases from V and 2 bases from J, with 8 bases in between. The germline V gene has CDR1 SGHDT and CDR2 YYEEEE. Written as DNA, the CDR3 is TGTGCCAGCAGCTTCGGGACGGGCAATCAGCCCCAGCATTTT. Its protein product is CASSFGTGNQPQHF.

V is TRBV4-1 and J is TRBJ2-7; tentatively, D is TRBD2 (6 bases). The germline V and J ends were trimmed by 2 bases and 6 bases, with 17 bases remaining between them. Germline assignment: CDR1 MGHRA and CDR2 YSYEKL. This CDR3 contains 15 residues. CDR3: CASSQPRDSGREQYF. The CDR3 bases are TGCGCCAGCAGCCAACCTCGGGACTCAGGTCGCGAGCAGTACTTC.

This rearrangement joins TRBV10-3 to TRBJ2-4; 7 bases agree with TRBD1. V gave up 9 bases and J gave up 9 bases; unmatched junction bases: 5. The CDR3 has 11 residues. Per the germline V gene, CDR1 is ENHRY and CDR2 is SYGVKD. CDR3: CAIGTESIQYF. In nucleotides, the CDR3 is TGTGCCATAGGGACAGAGAGCATTCAGTACTTC.

This CDR3 reads CASSPTGPGELFF. DNA of the CDR3: TGTGCCAGCAGCCCAACAGGGCCCGGGGAGCTGTTTTTT. J is TRBJ2-2 and V is TRBV5-4, with a possible D match to TRBD1 (6 bases). The V gene's germline CDR1 is SGHNT and CDR2 YYREEE (reference sequence). Trimming left V 4 bases short and J 6 bases short, with 10 bases between. The CDR3 runs 13 residues. The variable domain in full, with the rest retrieved from reference TRBV5-4 and TRBJ2-2, is ETGVTQSPTHLIKTRGQQVTLRCSSQSGHNTVSWYQQALGQGPQFIFQYYREEENGRGNFPPRFSGLQFPNYSSELNVNALELDDSALYLCASSPTGPGELFFGEGSRLTVL.

The V and J genes are TRBV18 and TRBJ1-1; TRBD1 aligns across 7 bases. The CDR3 has 14 amino acids. V was pared by 3 bases and J by 4 bases, with 5 bases of the junction left unmatched. Germline V CDR1 and CDR2: KGHSH, LQKENI. CDR3 DNA sequence: TGTGCCAGCTCACCCGGGACAGTAGGCACTGAAGCTTTCTTT. This translates into CASSPGTVGTEAFF.

The chain uses TRBV4-3 and TRBJ1-1; no clear D. CDR1 and CDR2 from the germline V gene are LGHNA and YSLEER. Trimming shortened V by 0 bases and J by 1 base, and 15 bases separated the two germline ends. This CDR3 contains 17 residues. The CDR3 nucleotides are TGCGCCAGCAGCCAAGATTTTTCCCCCTCCACGAACACTGAAGCTTTCTTT. This encodes CASSQDFSPSTNTEAFF.

The chain employs TRBV6-1 and TRBJ2-2, with D possibly matching TRBD1 (6 bases). CDR3 size: 14 residues. Germline CDR1 MNHNS, CDR2 SASEGT. Trimming removed 4 bases from V and 1 base from J, with 7 bases in between. CDR3 sequence (DNA): TGTGCCAGCAGTGTACAGGGGAACACCGGGGAGCTGTTTTTT. It encodes CASSVQGNTGELFF.

The chain combines TRBV9 with TRBJ2-1; D tentatively fits TRBD1 or TRBD2 (5 bases each). Germline V CDR1 and CDR2: SGDLS, YYNGEE. The V end was cut by 3 bases, the J end by 11 bases, with 12 bases between. This CDR3 spans 12 amino acids. The CDR3 loop is CASSAWDQKQFF. The CDR3 DNA sequence: TGTGCCAGCAGCGCTTGGGACCAGAAGCAGTTCTTC.

The chain is built from TRBV9 and TRBJ2-4; D possibly corresponds to TRBD1 (5 bases). The CDR3 length is 19 residues. The V gene's germline CDR1 is SGDLS and CDR2 YYNGEE. Trimming stripped 0 bases from V and 0 bases from J, with 19 bases between. The CDR3 region is CASSVDPLQDTIAKNIQYF. The CDR3 DNA follows: TGTGCCAGCAGCGTAGACCCGCTGCAGGACACAATAGCCAAAAACATTCAGTACTTC.

This chain links TRBV15 with TRBJ2-7, with TRBD1 matching 9 bases. This CDR3 is 15 amino acids long. Germline V gene data show CDR1 as LNHNV and CDR2 as YYDKDF (reference sequence). The V and J ends lost 3 bases and 2 bases, in that order; junction bases with no gene match: 5. The CDR3 DNA reads as TGTGCCACCAGCAGGGAGGGACAGGGTGCCTACGAGCAGTACTTC. Amino acid sequence: CATSREGQGAYEQYF.

V is TRBV7-2 and J is TRBJ2-7, with 10 bases fitting TRBD2. With 3 bases clipped from V and 2 bases from J, the junction kept 4 bases outside the gene matches. This CDR3 has 15 amino acids. From germline, CDR1 is SGHTA and CDR2 FQGNSA. The CDR3 spells CASSFSSGRAYEQYF. The CDR3 nucleotides read TGTGCCAGCAGCTTCTCCAGCGGGAGGGCCTACGAGCAGTACTTC.

This chain connects TRBV5-1 to TRBJ1-5; D gene unclear. Trimming removed 3 bases at V and 3 bases at J, with 7 bases between. The germline V gene encodes CDR1 SGHRS and CDR2 YFSETQ. This CDR3 contains 13 residues. The CDR3: CASSSSPNQPQHF. CDR3 DNA: TGCGCCAGCAGCTCCTCTCCCAATCAGCCCCAGCATTTT. Full variable domain (missing parts from reference TRBV5-1 and TRBJ1-5): KAGVTQTPRYLIKTRGQQVTLSCSPISGHRSVSWYQQTPGQGLQFLFEYFSETQRNKGNFPGRFSGRQFSNSRSEMNVSTLELGDSALYLCASSSSPNQPQHFGDGTRLSIL.

V gene TRBV7-2 combines with J gene TRBJ2-3, with 10 bases aligning to TRBD2. The V gene's germline CDR1 is SGHTA and CDR2 FQGNSA. Trimming cost V 5 bases and J 6 bases; bases outside gene matches: 5. The CDR3 is 14 amino acids. As DNA, the CDR3 is TGTGCCAGCAGCCGACAGCGGGAGGGCGATACGCAGTATTTT. This codes for CASSRQREGDTQYF.

The chain uses TRBV7-2 and TRBJ2-2; 7 nucleotides line up with TRBD1. CDR3 length: 13 residues. The V and J ends lost 5 bases and 6 bases, in that order; junction bases with no gene match: 3. Germline-derived CDR1 and CDR2 are SGHTA and FQGNSA. The CDR3 bases are TGTGCCAGCAGCGACAGGGCGGCCGGGGAGCTGTTTTTT. Its protein product is CASSDRAAGELFF.

The chain carries TRBV2 and TRBJ1-2; a weak D match, TRBD1 (5 bases). The CDR3 has 14 amino acids. The V and J ends lost 8 bases and 4 bases respectively, with 17 bases between them. Germline values: CDR1 SNHLY, CDR2 FYNNEI. CDR3: CASCYRLDSYGYTF. As DNA, the CDR3 is TGTGCCAGCTGTTACAGGTTGGATAGCTATGGCTACACCTTC.

V gene TRBV9 combines with J gene TRBJ1-2; weak D call: TRBD1 (5 bases). The CDR3 covers 16 residues. Germline CDR1 reads SGDLS; CDR2 reads YYNGEE. The V end lost 0 bases, the J end lost 6 bases, and 18 bases lay between the germline ends. DNA for the CDR3: TGTGCCAGCAGCGTAGGGTTATTTCCAGGGAAAGATGGCTACACCTTC. It specifies CASSVGLFPGKDGYTF.